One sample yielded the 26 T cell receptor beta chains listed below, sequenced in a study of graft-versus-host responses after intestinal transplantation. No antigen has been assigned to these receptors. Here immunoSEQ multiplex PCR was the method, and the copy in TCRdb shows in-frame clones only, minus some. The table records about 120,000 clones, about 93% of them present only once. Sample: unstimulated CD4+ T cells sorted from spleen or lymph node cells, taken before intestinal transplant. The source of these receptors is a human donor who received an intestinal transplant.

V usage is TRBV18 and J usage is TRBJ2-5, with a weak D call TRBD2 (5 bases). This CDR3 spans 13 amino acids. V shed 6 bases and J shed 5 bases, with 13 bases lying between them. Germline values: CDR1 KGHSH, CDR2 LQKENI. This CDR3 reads CASSRTREETQYF. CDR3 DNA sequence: TGTGCCAGCTCCCGAACGAGGGAGGAGACCCAGTACTTC.

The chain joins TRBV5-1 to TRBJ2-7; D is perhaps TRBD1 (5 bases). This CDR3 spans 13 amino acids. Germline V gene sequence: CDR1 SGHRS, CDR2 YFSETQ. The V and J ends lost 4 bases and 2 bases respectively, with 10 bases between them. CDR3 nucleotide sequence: TGCGCCAGCAGCCCAGGGCATACCTACGAGCAGTACTTC. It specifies CASSPGHTYEQYF.

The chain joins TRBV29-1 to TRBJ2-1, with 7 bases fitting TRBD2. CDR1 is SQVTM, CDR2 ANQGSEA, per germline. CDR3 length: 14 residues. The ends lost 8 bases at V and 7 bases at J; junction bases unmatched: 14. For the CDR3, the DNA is TGCAGCTCCTGTCGTGGCGGGAGTGGAAATGAGCAGTTCTTC. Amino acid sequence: CSSCRGGSGNEQFF.

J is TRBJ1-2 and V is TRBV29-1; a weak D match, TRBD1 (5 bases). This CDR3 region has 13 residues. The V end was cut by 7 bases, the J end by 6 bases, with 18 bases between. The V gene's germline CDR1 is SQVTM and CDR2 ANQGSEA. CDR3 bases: TGCAGCGGCCTTAGTGGGGCTCTGAATGGCTACACCTTC. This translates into CSGLSGALNGYTF.

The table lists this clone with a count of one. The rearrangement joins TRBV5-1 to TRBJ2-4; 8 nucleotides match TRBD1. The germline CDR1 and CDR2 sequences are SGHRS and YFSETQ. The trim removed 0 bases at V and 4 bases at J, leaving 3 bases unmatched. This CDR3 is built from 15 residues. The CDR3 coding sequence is TGCGCCAGCAGCTTGGATGGGACAGGAAAAAACATTCAGTACTTC. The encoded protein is CASSLDGTGKNIQYF. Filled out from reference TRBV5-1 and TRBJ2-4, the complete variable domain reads KAGVTQTPRYLIKTRGQQVTLSCSPISGHRSVSWYQQTPGQGLQFLFEYFSETQRNKGNFPGRFSGRQFSNSRSEMNVSTLELGDSALYLCASSLDGTGKNIQYFGAGTRLSVL.

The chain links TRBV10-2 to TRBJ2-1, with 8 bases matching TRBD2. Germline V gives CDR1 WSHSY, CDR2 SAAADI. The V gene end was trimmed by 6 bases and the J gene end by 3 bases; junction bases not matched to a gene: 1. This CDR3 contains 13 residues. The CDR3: CASSLAGYNEQFF. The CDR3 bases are TGCGCCAGCAGCCTAGCGGGCTACAATGAGCAGTTCTTC.

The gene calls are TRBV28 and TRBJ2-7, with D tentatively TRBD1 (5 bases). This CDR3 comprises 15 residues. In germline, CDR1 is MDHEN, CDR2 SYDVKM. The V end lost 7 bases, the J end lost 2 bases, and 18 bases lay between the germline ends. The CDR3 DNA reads TGTGCCAGCACCGCCCGATCCAGGGCCACCTACGAGCAGTACTTC. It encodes CASTARSRATYEQYF.

The CDR3 DNA is TGTGCCAGCAGCGCCACTGCGGTAGGCCCCTATGGCTACACCTTC. It specifies CASSATAVGPYGYTF. The J gene is TRBJ1-2, the V gene TRBV7-2; D not resolved. V was pared by 5 bases and J by 4 bases, with 17 bases between. Germline lookup yields CDR1 SGHTA and CDR2 FQGNSA. The CDR3 consists of 15 residues.

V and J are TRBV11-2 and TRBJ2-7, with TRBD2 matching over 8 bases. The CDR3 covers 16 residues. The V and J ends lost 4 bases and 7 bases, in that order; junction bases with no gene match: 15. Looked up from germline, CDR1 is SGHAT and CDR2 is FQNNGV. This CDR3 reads CASSSPGGGPAVEQYF. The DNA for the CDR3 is TGTGCCAGCAGCTCACCCGGGGGGGGGCCCGCTGTGGAGCAGTACTTC.

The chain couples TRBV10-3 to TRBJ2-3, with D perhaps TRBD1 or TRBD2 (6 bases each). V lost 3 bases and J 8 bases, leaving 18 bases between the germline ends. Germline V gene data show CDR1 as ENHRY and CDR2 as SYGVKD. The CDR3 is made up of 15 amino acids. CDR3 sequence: CAISEGGSPVGTQYF. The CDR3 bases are TGTGCCATCAGTGAAGGGGGGAGTCCCGTAGGTACGCAGTATTTT.

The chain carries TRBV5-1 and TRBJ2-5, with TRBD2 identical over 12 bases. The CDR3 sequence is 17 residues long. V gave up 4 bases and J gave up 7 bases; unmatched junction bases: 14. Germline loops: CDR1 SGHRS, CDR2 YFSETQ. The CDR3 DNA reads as TGCGCCAGCAGCCAACCTAAAGAGACTAGCGGGAGCGGGACCCAGTACTTC. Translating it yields CASSQPKETSGSGTQYF.

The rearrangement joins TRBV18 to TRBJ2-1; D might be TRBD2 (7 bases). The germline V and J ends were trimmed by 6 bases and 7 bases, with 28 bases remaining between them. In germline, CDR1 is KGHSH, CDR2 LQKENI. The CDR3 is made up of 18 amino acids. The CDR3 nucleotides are TGTGCCAGCTCGAAAACAGGGTTAGGGGCTAGCGGTACGAATGAGCAGTTCTTC. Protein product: CASSKTGLGASGTNEQFF.

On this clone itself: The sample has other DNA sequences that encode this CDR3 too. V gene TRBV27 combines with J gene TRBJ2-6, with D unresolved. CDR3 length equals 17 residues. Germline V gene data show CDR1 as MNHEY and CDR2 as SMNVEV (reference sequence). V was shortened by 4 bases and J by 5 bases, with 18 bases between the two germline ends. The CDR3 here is CASSSALERARANVLTF. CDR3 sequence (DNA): TGTGCCAGCAGTTCGGCCCTCGAGCGTGCTAGGGCCAACGTCCTGACTTTC.

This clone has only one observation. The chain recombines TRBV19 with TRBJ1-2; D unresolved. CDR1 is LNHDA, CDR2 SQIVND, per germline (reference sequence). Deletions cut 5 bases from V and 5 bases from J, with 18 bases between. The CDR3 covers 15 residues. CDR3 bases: TGTGCCAGTAGTTCCTCCAGCCTAGGAAGGTATGGCTACACCTTC. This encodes CASSSSSLGRYGYTF.

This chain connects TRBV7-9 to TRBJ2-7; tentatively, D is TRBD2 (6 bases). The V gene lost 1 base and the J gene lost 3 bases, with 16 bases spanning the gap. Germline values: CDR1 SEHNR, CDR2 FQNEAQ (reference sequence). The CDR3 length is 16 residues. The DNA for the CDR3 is TGTGCCAGCAGCTTAGGTTGGTCGGGGGTAGGCTACGAGCAGTACTTC. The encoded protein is CASSLGWSGVGYEQYF.

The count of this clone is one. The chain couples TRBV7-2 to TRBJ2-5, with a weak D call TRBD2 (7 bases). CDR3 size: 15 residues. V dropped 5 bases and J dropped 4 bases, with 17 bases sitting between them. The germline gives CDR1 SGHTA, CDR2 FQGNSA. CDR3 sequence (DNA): TGTGCCAGCAGCCTTAGGGGCGGGGGCGCAGAGACCCAGTACTTC. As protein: CASSLRGGGAETQYF.

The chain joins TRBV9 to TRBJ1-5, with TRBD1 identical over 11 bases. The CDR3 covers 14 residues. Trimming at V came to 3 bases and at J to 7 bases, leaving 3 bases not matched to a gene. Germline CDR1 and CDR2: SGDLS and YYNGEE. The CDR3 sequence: CASSAGTGGQPQHF. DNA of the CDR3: TGTGCCAGCAGCGCCGGGACAGGGGGACAGCCCCAGCATTTT.

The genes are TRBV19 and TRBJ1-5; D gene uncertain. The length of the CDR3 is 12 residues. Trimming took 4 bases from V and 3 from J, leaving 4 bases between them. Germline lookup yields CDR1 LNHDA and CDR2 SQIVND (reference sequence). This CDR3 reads CASSTTNQPQHF. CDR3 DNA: TGTGCCAGTAGTACCACCAATCAGCCCCAGCATTTT.

CDR3 protein: CASSAQRVSDTQYF. The DNA of the CDR3 is TGTGCCAGTAGTGCCCAGCGGGTCTCAGATACGCAGTATTTT. The J gene is TRBJ2-3, the V gene TRBV19, with a possible D match to TRBD2 (6 bases). CDR1 and CDR2 from the germline V gene are LNHDA and SQIVND (reference sequence). Trimming took off 5 bases at V and 4 bases at J, with 13 bases between the two ends. The CDR3 sequence is 14 residues long.

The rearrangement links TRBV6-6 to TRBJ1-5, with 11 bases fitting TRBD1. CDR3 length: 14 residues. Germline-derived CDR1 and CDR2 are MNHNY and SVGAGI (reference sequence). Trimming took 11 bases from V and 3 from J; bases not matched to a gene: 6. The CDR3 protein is CAAGQGAYNQPQHF. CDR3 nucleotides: TGTGCCGCAGGACAGGGGGCTTACAATCAGCCCCAGCATTTT.

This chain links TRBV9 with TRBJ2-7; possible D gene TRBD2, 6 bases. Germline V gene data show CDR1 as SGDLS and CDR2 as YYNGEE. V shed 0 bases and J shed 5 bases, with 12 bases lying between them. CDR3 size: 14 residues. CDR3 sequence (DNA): TGTGCCAGCAGCGTAGTCGGGAGTTCCCACGAGCAGTACTTC. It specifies CASSVVGSSHEQYF.

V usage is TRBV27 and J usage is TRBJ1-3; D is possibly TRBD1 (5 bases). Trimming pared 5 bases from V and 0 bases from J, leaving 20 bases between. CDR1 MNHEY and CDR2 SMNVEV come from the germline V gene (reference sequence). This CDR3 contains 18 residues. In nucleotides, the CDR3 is TGTGCCAGCAGTCCGTCGGGACTGGATCCCGCCTCTGGAAACACCATATATTTT. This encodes CASSPSGLDPASGNTIYF.

CDR3 in DNA: TGTGCCAGTAGTGTCCCGGGACTCCCGGCCGGCGAGCAGTACTTC. This encodes CASSVPGLPAGEQYF. The chain has TRBV19 and TRBJ2-7; a possible D gene is TRBD2 (6 bases). CDR3 length equals 15 residues. The V gene's germline CDR1 is LNHDA and CDR2 SQIVND (reference sequence). V was trimmed by 5 bases and J by 6 bases, leaving 20 bases between them.

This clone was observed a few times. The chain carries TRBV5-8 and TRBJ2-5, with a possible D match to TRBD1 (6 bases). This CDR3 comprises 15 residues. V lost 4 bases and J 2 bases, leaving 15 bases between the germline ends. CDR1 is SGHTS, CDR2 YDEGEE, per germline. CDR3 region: CASSRGQTRQETQYF. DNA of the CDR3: TGTGCCAGCAGCCGAGGACAGACAAGGCAAGAGACCCAGTACTTC.

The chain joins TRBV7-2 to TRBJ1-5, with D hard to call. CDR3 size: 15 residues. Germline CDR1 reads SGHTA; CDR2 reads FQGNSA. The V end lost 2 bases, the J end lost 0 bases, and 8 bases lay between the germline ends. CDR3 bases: TGTGCCAGCAGCTTAACAGTTTATAGCAATCAGCCCCAGCATTTT. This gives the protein CASSLTVYSNQPQHF. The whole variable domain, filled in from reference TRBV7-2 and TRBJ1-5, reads GAGVSQSPSNKVTEKGKDVELRCDPISGHTALYWYRQSLGQGLEFLIYFQGNSAPDKSGLPSDRFSAERTGGSVSTLTIQRTQQEDSAVYLCASSLTVYSNQPQHFGDGTRLSIL.

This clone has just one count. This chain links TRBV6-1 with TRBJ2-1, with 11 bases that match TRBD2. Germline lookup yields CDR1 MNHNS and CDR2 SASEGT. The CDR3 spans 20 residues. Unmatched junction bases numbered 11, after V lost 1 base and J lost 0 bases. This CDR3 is CASSEVRSSGRTSSYNEQFF. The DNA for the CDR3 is TGTGCCAGCAGTGAAGTTCGGTCTAGCGGGAGGACTAGCTCCTACAATGAGCAGTTCTTC.